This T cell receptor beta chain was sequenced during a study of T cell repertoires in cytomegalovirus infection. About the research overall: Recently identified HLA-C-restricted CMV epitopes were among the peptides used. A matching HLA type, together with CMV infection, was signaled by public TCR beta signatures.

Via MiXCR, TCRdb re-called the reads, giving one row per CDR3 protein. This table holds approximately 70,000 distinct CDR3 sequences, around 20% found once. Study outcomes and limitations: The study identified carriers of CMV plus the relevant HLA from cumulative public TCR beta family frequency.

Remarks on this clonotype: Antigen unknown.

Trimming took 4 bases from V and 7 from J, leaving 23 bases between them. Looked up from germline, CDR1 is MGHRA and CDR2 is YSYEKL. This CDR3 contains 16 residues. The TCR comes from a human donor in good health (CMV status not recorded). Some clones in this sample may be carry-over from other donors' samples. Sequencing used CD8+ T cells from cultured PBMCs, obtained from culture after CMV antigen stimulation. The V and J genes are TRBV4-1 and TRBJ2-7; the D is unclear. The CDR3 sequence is CASSPKGQDNLFEQYF. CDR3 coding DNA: TGCGCCAGCAGCCCAAAGGGCCAGGATAATCTTTTTGAGCAGTACTTC.